A selection of T cell receptor beta chains follows, all from one sample in a study of shared clonotypes between healthy human individuals. TCRdb's copy holds only in-frame clones and misses some; the assay was immunoSEQ multiplex PCR. The table lists around 1.9 million clones, 80% to 95% of them singletons. Sequenced sample: naive CD8+ T cells from PBMCs. The source is a young man in good health. Some clones in this sample may be carry-over from other donors' samples. CDR3s include the opening cysteine and the closing phenylalanine or tryptophan. Each record gives: J gene, V gene, CDR3 length, clone size, D gene, CDR3 protein, CDR3 DNA. The D gene is left open where the match is weak. Clone size, where shown, is once, few, many, or a class for clones that have expanded.

J: TRBJ2-1; V: TRBV4-3; length: 15; size: .; D: TRBD1; CDR3: CASSHPTGSYNEQFF; DNA: TGCGCCAGCAGCCACCCGACAGGGTCCTACAATGAGCAGTTCTTC
J: TRBJ2-5; V: TRBV7-2; length: 17; size: .; D: TRBD2; CDR3: CASSLAGGLAGRETQYF; DNA: TGTGCCAGCAGCTTAGCGGGGGGACTAGCGGGCCGGGAGACCCAGTACTTC
J: TRBJ1-1; V: TRBV9; length: 15; size: .; D: .; CDR3: CASSVSSTENTEAFF; DNA: TGTGCCAGCAGCGTCAGCTCGACAGAGAACACTGAAGCTTTCTTT
J: TRBJ2-2; V: TRBV29-1; length: 15; size: .; D: TRBD1; CDR3: CSVAGQGAYTGELFF; DNA: TGCAGCGTGGCGGGCCAGGGGGCGTACACCGGGGAGCTGTTTTTT
J: TRBJ1-1; V: TRBV19; length: 15; size: few; D: .; CDR3: CASTLEAGSNTEAFF; DNA: TGTGCCAGTACTTTAGAGGCGGGTTCGAACACTGAAGCTTTCTTT
J: TRBJ2-2; V: TRBV7-9; length: 14; size: .; D: TRBD2; CDR3: CASRDGLVPGELFF; DNA: TGTGCCAGCAGGGATGGACTAGTCCCCGGGGAGCTGTTTTTT
J: TRBJ2-1; V: TRBV28; length: 15; size: .; D: .; CDR3: CASSPSPTALAEQFF; DNA: TGTGCCAGCAGTCCCTCGCCGACAGCTTTAGCCGAGCAGTTCTTC
J: TRBJ2-5; V: TRBV9; length: 15; size: .; D: .; CDR3: CASSRTSGQQETQYF; DNA: TGTGCCAGCAGCCGAACCTCAGGGCAGCAAGAGACCCAGTACTTC
J: TRBJ1-5; V: TRBV28; length: 14; size: .; D: .; CDR3: CASSLFVSNQPQHF; DNA: TGTGCCAGCAGTTTATTCGTGTCGAATCAGCCCCAGCATTTT
J: TRBJ2-3; V: TRBV27; length: 16; size: .; D: .; CDR3: CASSLSSFGSTDTQYF; DNA: TGTGCCAGCAGTCTAAGCTCCTTCGGGAGCACAGATACGCAGTATTTT
J: TRBJ1-1; V: TRBV30; length: 16; size: .; D: TRBD1; CDR3: CARQLWTGALNTEAFF; DNA: TGTGCCCGCCAGTTGTGGACAGGGGCGCTGAACACTGAAGCTTTCTTT
J: TRBJ2-7; V: TRBV10-2; length: 12; size: .; D: .; CDR3: CASSPRSYEQYF; DNA: TGCGCCAGCAGCCCGCGCAGTTACGAGCAGTACTTC
J: TRBJ1-5; V: TRBV7-9; length: 15; size: .; D: .; CDR3: CASSPGVVGNQPQHF; DNA: TGTGCCAGCAGTCCAGGGGTGGTGGGCAATCAGCCCCAGCATTTT
J: TRBJ2-7; V: TRBV5-1; length: 14; size: .; D: .; CDR3: CASRSGQEFYEQYF; DNA: TGCGCCAGCAGGTCGGGGCAGGAGTTCTACGAGCAGTACTTC
J: TRBJ1-1; V: TRBV9; length: 14; size: few; D: .; CDR3: CASSVVRWGAEAFF; DNA: TGTGCCAGCAGCGTAGTCCGTTGGGGAGCTGAAGCTTTCTTT
J: TRBJ2-7; V: TRBV5-1; length: 16; size: .; D: TRBD1; CDR3: CASSLEGQWSSYEQYF; DNA: TGCGCCAGCAGCTTGGAGGGACAGTGGAGCTCCTACGAGCAGTACTTC
J: TRBJ2-7; V: TRBV7-9; length: 14; size: .; D: TRBD1; CDR3: CASSTRDSIDEQYF; DNA: TGTGCCAGCAGCACCAGGGACAGTATCGACGAGCAGTACTTC
J: TRBJ2-5; V: TRBV7-2; length: 13; size: .; D: .; CDR3: CASRSRVQETQYF; DNA: TGTGCCAGCAGAAGCCGGGTCCAAGAGACCCAGTACTTC
J: TRBJ2-3; V: TRBV10-3; length: 15; size: .; D: TRBD2; CDR3: CAIRTSETSTDTQYF; DNA: TGTGCCATAAGGACTAGCGAAACTAGCACAGATACGCAGTATTTT
J: TRBJ2-7; V: TRBV27; length: 13; size: once; D: .; CDR3: CASSFSETYEQYF; DNA: TGTGCCAGCAGTTTCTCGGAGACCTACGAGCAGTACTTC
J: TRBJ2-2; V: TRBV7-9; length: 15; size: .; D: .; CDR3: CASSSSPGGNGELFF; DNA: TGTGCCAGCAGCTCTTCCCCGGGGGGCAACGGGGAGCTGTTTTTT
J: TRBJ1-1; V: TRBV28; length: 13; size: .; D: .; CDR3: CASSLTGKTEAFF; DNA: TGTGCCAGCAGTTTAACAGGGAAAACTGAAGCTTTCTTT
J: TRBJ1-5; V: TRBV6-1; length: 13; size: .; D: .; CDR3: CASRAISNQPQHF; DNA: TGTGCCAGCAGAGCGATAAGCAATCAGCCCCAGCATTTT
J: TRBJ2-7; V: TRBV10-3; length: 15; size: .; D: TRBD1; CDR3: CAISEPSTGLHEQYF; DNA: TGTGCCATCAGTGAGCCCTCGACAGGGCTCCACGAGCAGTACTTC
J: TRBJ2-1; V: TRBV5-3; length: 17; size: .; D: TRBD1; CDR3: CARTLWKGGFSYNEQFF; DNA: TGTGCCAGAACCCTGTGGAAAGGGGGCTTCTCCTACAATGAGCAGTTCTTC
J: TRBJ1-2; V: TRBV29-1; length: 10; size: once; D: .; CDR3: CSAQGEGYTF; DNA: TGCAGCGCCCAAGGTGAAGGCTACACCTTC
J: TRBJ2-7; V: TRBV13; length: 15; size: .; D: .; CDR3: CASSAMAESSYEQYF; DNA: TGTGCCAGCAGCGCAATGGCGGAAAGCTCCTACGAGCAGTACTTC